A selection of T cell receptor beta chains follows, all from one sample in a study of blood T cell repertoires in COVID-19. Method: immunoSEQ multiplex PCR; TCRdb's copy keeps in-frame clones and lacks some. The table records approximately 100,000 clones, approximately 88% of them present only once. The sample taken for sequencing was peripheral blood. Receptors were obtained from a woman aged 55-69 years with acute or convalescent COVID-19. The CDR3 runs from the conserved cysteine through the conserved F or W. Fields, in order: V gene, J gene, D gene, clone size, CDR3 DNA, CDR3 protein. The D gene is left open where the match is weak. The size of a clone is reported for some rows only, either as once, few or many, or as a class for expanded clones.

TRBV15,TRBJ1-2,NA,once,TGTGCCACCAGCACCCCCCAGGGAGGGAGCTATGGCTACACCTTC,CATSTPQGGSYGYTF
TRBV9,TRBJ2-5,TRBD1,NA,TGTGCCAGCAGCGAGGGGGCAGGCCGGGAGACCCAGTACTTC,CASSEGAGRETQYF
TRBV24-1,TRBJ1-1,NA,NA,TGTGCCACCGCCGGGGGACCGATGAACACTGAAGCTTTCTTT,CATAGGPMNTEAFF
TRBV29-1,TRBJ2-7,TRBD1,NA,TGCAGCGCAGGGGGCGAATACGAGCAGTACTTC,CSAGGEYEQYF
TRBV27,TRBJ1-2,TRBD1,NA,TGTGCCAGCAGTTTATCGGGGGGACAGGGAGGAGGGTACTATGGCTACACCTTC,CASSLSGGQGGGYYGYTF
TRBV5-1,TRBJ1-2,TRBD1,NA,TGCGCCAGCAGCTTGGATGGACAGGGAAGGTCGACTAACTATGGCTACACCTTC,CASSLDGQGRSTNYGYTF
TRBV28,TRBJ1-2,NA,once,TGTGCCAGCAGTTTTCAGGGTCTTTATGGCTACACCTTC,CASSFQGLYGYTF
TRBV18,TRBJ1-5,TRBD1,NA,TGTGCCAGCTCACCGGACAGGGGGAATCAGCCCCAGCATTTT,CASSPDRGNQPQHF
TRBV15,TRBJ2-1,TRBD1,NA,TGTGCCACCAGCGGGCGGACAGGGGTGCTCAATGAGCAGTTCTTC,CATSGRTGVLNEQFF
TRBV18,TRBJ2-6,NA,NA,TGTGCCAGCTCGCCTCAGGGTACTGGGGCCAACGTCCTGACTTTC,CASSPQGTGANVLTF
TRBV6-1,TRBJ2-2,TRBD2,once,TGTGCCAGCAGTGACTTACTAGCGGGAGGAATTGCCGGGGAGCTGTTTTTT,CASSDLLAGGIAGELFF
TRBV7-9,TRBJ2-4,NA,NA,TGTGCCCTAGGCGGCGACATTCAGTACTTC,CALGGDIQYF
TRBV6-6,TRBJ2-2,TRBD2,once,TGTGCCAGTAACCCCGGACTAGCGGACACCGGGGAGCTGTTTTTT,CASNPGLADTGELFF
TRBV18,TRBJ2-5,NA,NA,TGTGCCAGCTCACCACTCCGGACAGTCCAAGAGACCCAGTACTTC,CASSPLRTVQETQYF
TRBV11-3,TRBJ2-5,TRBD2,NA,TGTGCCAGCAGCTTGGGACTAGCGGTCCCCGGGGGAGAGACCCAGTACTTC,CASSLGLAVPGGETQYF
TRBV4-1,TRBJ2-5,TRBD2,NA,TGCGCCAGCAGCCAACAACTAGCGGGAAACCAAGAGACCCAGTACTTC,CASSQQLAGNQETQYF
TRBV30,TRBJ2-7,NA,NA,TGTGCCGGAAAACGGACTTACGAGCAGTACTTC,CAGKRTYEQYF
TRBV29-1,TRBJ1-2,NA,NA,TGCAGCGTTCGAGACAGCCAGGGCTACACCTTC,CSVRDSQGYTF
TRBV27,TRBJ2-2,NA,NA,TGTGCCAGCAGTTTACAGGGGAACACCGGGGAGCTGTTTTTT,CASSLQGNTGELFF
TRBV5-1,TRBJ2-3,TRBD2,NA,TGCGCCAGCAGCTTGGCAAGCGGGACCACAGATACGCAGTATTTT,CASSLASGTTDTQYF
TRBV19,TRBJ1-5,TRBD1,NA,TGTGCCAGTAGTCTCCAAGACAGGGAGAATCAGCCCCAGCATTTT,CASSLQDRENQPQHF
TRBV10-3,TRBJ2-1,TRBD2,NA,TGTGCCATCAGAGGGACTAGCGGGAGTGATGAGCAGTTCTTC,CAIRGTSGSDEQFF
TRBV7-2,TRBJ2-5,TRBD2,NA,TGTGCCAGCAGCTTAAGGGGACTAGCGGGAGCTGAGACCCAGTACTTC,CASSLRGLAGAETQYF